The 29 T cell receptor beta chains below all came from one sample that was sequenced in a study of blood T cells in healthy people across ages. Then a second PCR, running about 6 to 12 cycles, was carried out with a sample-barcoded 5' primer and a J-beta primer mix. Each CDR3 protein is one row after TCRdb ran MiXCR on the 5' RACE reads. The repertoire holds 550,000 to 750,000 distinct CDR3 sequences, with around a fifth as singletons. The specimen was blood. The source is a man aged 70-80 years in good health.

This clonotype has more than one count but fewer than ten. The chain uses TRBV7-3 and TRBJ2-1, with D unclear. V was trimmed by 4 bases and J by 0 bases, leaving 13 bases between them. The CDR3 runs to 16 residues. Germline CDR1 SGHTA, CDR2 FQGTGA. The CDR3 region has the DNA TGTGCCAGCAGCTCCACTGGCGGATCCTCCTACAATGAGCAGTTCTTC. This translates into CASSSTGGSSYNEQFF.

This clonotype came up many times. V and J are TRBV18 and TRBJ2-5; TRBD1 is a possible D gene (6 bases). Trimming shortened V by 4 bases and J by 2 bases, and 8 bases separated the two germline ends. This CDR3 spans 13 amino acids. The germline V gene has CDR1 KGHSH and CDR2 LQKENI. The CDR3 DNA follows: TGTGCCAGCTCACGGGACATACAAGAGACCCAGTACTTC. Translated: CASSRDIQETQYF.

The V call is TRBV5-5, the J call TRBJ2-7; D ambiguous. The CDR3 contains 14 residues. CDR1 SGHKS and CDR2 YYEKEE come from the germline V gene (reference sequence). Between the trimmed V and J ends, which lost 0 bases and 1 base, there was a span of 8 bases. DNA for the CDR3: TGTGCCAGCAGCTTGGCCCCGGGTTCCTACGAGCAGTACTTC. Translation: CASSLAPGSYEQYF.

The sample holds a few counts of this clonotype. The gene calls are TRBV2 and TRBJ2-1, with a tentative D call TRBD2 (6 bases). The V gene lost 7 bases and the J gene lost 7 bases, with 17 bases spanning the gap. This CDR3 region has 14 residues. CDR1 is SNHLY, CDR2 FYNNEI, per germline. CDR3 loop: CASNDGGIGNEQFF. The CDR3, as DNA: TGTGCCAGCAACGACGGCGGGATAGGTAATGAGCAGTTCTTC. Full variable domain (outside the CDR3, taken from reference TRBV2 and TRBJ2-1): EPEVTQTPSHQVTQMGQEVILRCVPISNHLYFYWYRQILGQKVEFLVSFYNNEISEKSEIFDDQFSVERPDGSNFTLKIRSTKLEDSAMYFCASNDGGIGNEQFFGPGTRLTVL.

J is TRBJ2-3 and V is TRBV28; D possibly corresponds to TRBD2 (6 bases). The germline V gene encodes CDR1 MDHEN and CDR2 SYDVKM. Trimming removed 5 bases from V and 5 bases from J, with 17 bases in between. The CDR3 loop spans 15 amino acids. The chain's CDR3 is CASSPHGGKRDTQYF. CDR3 coding DNA: TGTGCCAGCAGTCCCCATGGAGGGAAGAGAGATACGCAGTATTTT.

The chain links TRBV28 to TRBJ2-7; D is ambiguous. The CDR3 spans 14 residues. Trimming cost V 6 bases and J 3 bases, with 15 bases left between them. Germline assignment: CDR1 MDHEN and CDR2 SYDVKM. CDR3 in amino acids: CASSRPLSNYEQYF. CDR3 bases: TGTGCCAGCAGCCGACCACTCAGCAACTACGAGCAGTACTTC.

The chain joins TRBV7-2 to TRBJ2-7; 8 nucleotides agree with TRBD1. The CDR3 is 13 residues long. V lost 5 bases and J lost 6; bases outside the gene matches: 6. Germline CDR1 and CDR2: SGHTA and FQGNSA. Written as DNA, the CDR3 is TGTGCCAGCAGCCAAGGACAGGGCGGCGAGCAGTACTTC. Protein: CASSQGQGGEQYF.

In the case of this clonotype: A much larger clone lies a single base off, so this may be a read error. The chain recombines TRBV20-1 with TRBJ2-7; D is possibly TRBD1 or TRBD2 (5 bases each). Trimming cost V 3 bases and J 2 bases, with 11 bases left between them. The CDR3 length is 13 residues. Germline CDR1 reads DFQATT; CDR2 reads SNEGSKA (reference sequence). CDR3 DNA: TGCAGTGCTAGCGGGACCATCACCTACGAGCAGTACTTC. This translates into CSASGTITYEQYF.

A few counts support this clonotype. The chain recombines TRBV2 with TRBJ2-7, with unresolved D. The CDR3 covers 12 residues. V gave up 3 bases and J gave up 2 bases, with 5 bases separating them. Germline V gene data show CDR1 as SNHLY and CDR2 as FYNNEI. The CDR3 here is CASSDKAYEQYF. The CDR3 nucleotides read TGTGCCAGCAGTGATAAAGCCTACGAGCAGTACTTC.

The V and J genes are TRBV9 and TRBJ2-2, with D unresolved. The CDR3 has 15 amino acids. Germline assignment: CDR1 SGDLS and CDR2 YYNGEE. Between the trimmed V and J ends, which lost 0 bases and 0 bases, there was a span of 6 bases. The CDR3 nucleotides read TGTGCCAGCAGCGTAGGGCAGACGAACACCGGGGAGCTGTTTTTT. Protein product: CASSVGQTNTGELFF. Filled out from reference TRBV9 and TRBJ2-2, the complete variable domain reads DSGVTQTPKHLITATGQRVTLRCSPRSGDLSVYWYQQSLDQGLQFLIQYYNGEERAKGNILERFSAQQFPDLHSELNLSSLELGDSALYFCASSVGQTNTGELFFGEGSRLTVL.

Note on this clonotype: One junction end does not reproduce the germline sequence, and a read error may be involved. The V and J genes are TRBV9 and TRBJ2-5; D gene uncertain. The CDR3 consists of 12 residues. The germline CDR1 and CDR2 sequences are SGDLS and YYNGEE. The CDR3 bases are TGTGCCAGCAGAGTAGCCGATAGAGCCCAGTACTTC. This gives the protein CASRVADRAQYF.

This clonotype came up a few times. The chain recombines TRBV7-9 with TRBJ2-5; D possibly corresponds to TRBD2 (7 bases). The DNA matches TRBJ2-1 better at its end, which makes the J call doubtful. The CDR3 consists of 16 residues. CDR1 SEHNR and CDR2 FQNEAQ come from the germline V gene (reference sequence). The CDR3 sequence is CASSLMGGGVNNEQFF. CDR3 nucleotide sequence: TGTGCCAGCAGCTTAATGGGAGGGGGAGTAAACAATGAGCAGTTCTTC.

The rearrangement links TRBV11-3 to TRBJ2-5, with 10 bases identical to TRBD2. With the DNA end fitting TRBJ2-1 better, the J assignment may be wrong. Per germline, CDR1 SGHNT and CDR2 YENEEA. The CDR3 is 12 amino acids. This chain's CDR3 is CASLAGVDEQFF. The CDR3 nucleotides read TGTGCCAGCCTAGCGGGAGTTGATGAGCAGTTCTTC.

This clonotype occurred a few times. The chain is built from TRBV2 and TRBJ2-2; 9 positions agree with TRBD2. Germline trimming cut 5 bases from V and 4 bases from J; bases unmatched to any gene: 5. This CDR3 has 15 amino acids. Germline CDR1 is SNHLY and CDR2 is FYNNEI. This CDR3 reads CASSTSGWGTGELFF. The CDR3 nucleotides read TGTGCCAGCAGTACTAGCGGGTGGGGCACCGGGGAGCTGTTTTTT.

There are a few counts of this clonotype. The rearrangement links TRBV12-3 or TRBV12-4 to TRBJ2-1; 8 nucleotides line up with TRBD2. The J call may be mistaken, given a closer DNA end match to TRBJ2-5. The CDR3 extends over 14 amino acids. CDR3 coding DNA: TGTGCCAGCAGTCCTCGGGAGGGGTGGGAGACCCAGTACTTC. This codes for CASSPREGWETQYF.

The CDR3 DNA reads as TGTGCCAGCAGCATAGGACTTCCCGGCGGCACAGATACGCAGTATTTT. Translating it yields CASSIGLPGGTDTQYF. The chain links TRBV7-8 to TRBJ2-3; maybe TRBD2 (5 bases). Per the germline V gene, CDR1 is SGHVS and CDR2 is FQNEAQ. Between the trimmed V and J ends, which lost 5 bases and 1 base, there was a span of 16 bases. The CDR3 contains 16 residues.

This clonotype was found a few times. This sequence joins TRBV7-9 and TRBJ1-1, with unresolved D. CDR3 size: 15 residues. Germline V CDR1 and CDR2: SEHNR, FQNEAQ (reference sequence). Trimming cost V 4 bases and J 4 bases, with 16 bases left between them. The CDR3 DNA sequence: TGTGCCAGCAGCTACTCCGGGAGTCACGGCACTGAAGCTTTCTTT. It codes for CASSYSGSHGTEAFF.

V gene TRBV4-1 combines with J gene TRBJ1-1; no definite D call. The CDR3 sequence is 14 residues long. The germline V and J ends were trimmed by 0 bases and 1 base, with 6 bases remaining between them. Germline assignment: CDR1 MGHRA and CDR2 YSYEKL. The CDR3 here is CASSQDFSNTEAFF. The CDR3 DNA reads TGCGCCAGCAGCCAAGATTTTTCGAACACTGAAGCTTTCTTT.

There are a few counts of this clonotype. The chain uses TRBV20-1 and TRBJ1-1, with D maybe TRBD1 (5 bases). This CDR3 is built from 14 residues. Trimming removed 5 bases from V and 1 base from J, with 14 bases in between. Per the germline V gene, CDR1 is DFQATT and CDR2 is SNEGSKA (reference sequence). The CDR3 DNA sequence: TGCAGTGCTGCTCGAGGGACCAGGAACACTGAAGCTTTCTTT. Its translation is CSAARGTRNTEAFF.

This clonotype was counted at least ten times. The V gene is TRBV28, the J gene TRBJ2-7, with D maybe TRBD1 (6 bases). From germline, CDR1 is MDHEN and CDR2 SYDVKM. Trimming shortened V by 3 bases and J by 1 base, and 7 bases separated the two germline ends. The CDR3 totals 13 residues. Here the CDR3 DNA reads TGTGCCAGCAGTTTCGGACAGTCCTACGAGCAGTACTTC. Amino acids: CASSFGQSYEQYF.

The gene calls are TRBV12-3 or TRBV12-4 and TRBJ1-4; TRBD1 matches 8 bases. Unmatched junction bases numbered 10, after V lost 5 bases and J lost 5 bases. The CDR3 covers 16 residues. CDR3 nucleotides: TGTGCCAGCAGTACGGGATTATGGACAGGGAATGAAAAACTGTTTTTT. Its protein is CASSTGLWTGNEKLFF.

This clonotype was seen only a few times. V and J are TRBV5-6 and TRBJ2-5; perhaps TRBD1 as D (7 bases). The CDR3 is 16 amino acids. Trimming took 4 bases from V and 5 from J, leaving 21 bases between them. Germline-derived CDR1 and CDR2 are SGHDT and YYEEEE. CDR3 DNA sequence: TGTGCCAGCAGCCCACTGACGCAGGGGGGTTCGGAGACCCAGTACTTC. This translates into CASSPLTQGGSETQYF.

A remark on this clonotype: An end of the junction differs from the germline gene, which may be a read error. CDR3 protein: CAGSGQGVPLNTGELFF. DNA of the CDR3: TGTGCCGGCAGTGGACAGGGGGTACCCCTGAACACCGGGGAGCTGTTTTTT. This sequence joins TRBV2 and TRBJ2-2, with TRBD1 matching over 10 bases. The CDR3 loop spans 17 amino acids. The germline CDR1 and CDR2 sequences are SNHLY and FYNNEI.

The CDR3 loop reads CASSQGTGGYYNEQFF. For the CDR3, the DNA is TGCGCCAGCAGCCAAGGGACAGGGGGCTACTACAATGAGCAGTTCTTC. V and J are TRBV4-1 and TRBJ2-1; TRBD1 aligns across 11 bases. This CDR3 contains 16 residues. CDR1 MGHRA and CDR2 YSYEKL come from the germline V gene. The V and J ends lost 1 base and 3 bases, in that order; junction bases with no gene match: 2.

This chain uses TRBV20-1 with TRBJ2-1, with 11 bases matching TRBD2. The CDR3 loop spans 14 amino acids. Germline V gene sequence: CDR1 DFQATT, CDR2 SNEGSKA (reference sequence). Unmatched junction bases numbered 3, after V lost 1 base and J lost 7 bases. In DNA, the CDR3 is TGCAGTGCTAGAGTTCTAGCGGGAGGAAATGAGCAGTTCTTC. This gives the protein CSARVLAGGNEQFF.

This chain connects TRBV9 to TRBJ2-2; the D is unclear. The germline V gene has CDR1 SGDLS and CDR2 YYNGEE. The CDR3 consists of 15 residues. The V gene lost 0 bases and the J gene lost 1 base, with 7 bases spanning the gap. The CDR3 protein is CASSVEAGNTGELFF. In nucleotides, the CDR3 is TGTGCCAGCAGCGTAGAGGCTGGGAACACCGGGGAGCTGTTTTTT.

In regard to this clonotype: At one end, the junction sequence differs from germline, possibly due to a read error. The chain has TRBV4-1 and TRBJ1-4; D remains unclear. Germline CDR1 reads MGHRA; CDR2 reads YSYEKL. The CDR3 consists of 16 residues. CDR3 in amino acids: CANSQEASPSYEKLFF. The CDR3 nucleotides are TGCGCCAACAGCCAAGAGGCCAGCCCCTCCTATGAAAAACTGTTTTTT.

This clonotype was seen a few times. This chain links TRBV29-1 with TRBJ2-5; D might be TRBD1 (6 bases). The DNA matches TRBJ2-7 better at its end, which makes the J call doubtful. The CDR3 contains 13 residues. The germline CDR1 and CDR2 sequences are SQVTM and ANQGSEA. The DNA for the CDR3 is TGCAGCGTTGAAGGACTCAACAGGGCCGAGCAGTACTTC. Its protein is CSVEGLNRAEQYF.

There are many counts of this clonotype. V is TRBV3-1 and J is TRBJ2-3; D is ambiguous. Germline CDR1 reads LGHDT; CDR2 reads YNNKEL (reference sequence). The CDR3 length is 14 residues. V dropped 1 base and J dropped 3 bases, with 8 bases sitting between them. The CDR3 DNA is TGTGCCAGCAGCCAAGGGCAGGCGACAGATACGCAGTATTTT. Its translation is CASSQGQATDTQYF.